This is a list of T cell receptor beta chains from one sample in a study of CD8 T cells in ankylosing spondylitis. TCRdb reprocessed the 5' RACE reads via MiXCR and lists one record per CDR3 protein. The data hold 350,000 to 450,000 distinct CDR3 sequences, with 20% to 30% observed a single time. Material: blood, either unsorted or a sorted T cell fraction (not recorded which). All receptors derive from a male donor with ankylosing spondylitis. The CDR3 runs from the conserved cysteine through the conserved F or W. Fields, in order: clone size, V gene, J gene, D gene, CDR3 DNA, CDR3 protein. D genes are given only for firm matches. Expanded clones get a size class; other rows say once, few or many, or leave the size out.

.	TRBV29-1	TRBJ1-1	.	TGCAGCGTACTCGCCCGCAGAGCCACTGAAGCTTTCTTT	CSVLARRATEAFF
.	TRBV7-9	TRBJ1-5	.	TGTGCCAGCAGCTTAGGAGGGGGACTCTCGAGATATCAGCCCCAGCATTTT	CASSLGGGLSRYQPQHF
many	TRBV6-5	TRBJ2-1	TRBD1	TGTGCCAGCAGTTCCCAGGGACAGATAAGTAATGAGCAGTTCTTC	CASSSQGQISNEQFF
.	TRBV6-1	TRBJ2-3	TRBD2	TGTGCCAGCAGGGCTCATTTTGCGGGGGGGACGCAGGTAACGCAGTATTTT	CASRAHFAGGTQVTQYF
.	TRBV3-1	TRBJ1-1	.	TGTGCCAGCAGCCAAATGCGACAGACCATGAACACTGAAGCTTTCTTT	CASSQMRQTMNTEAFF
.	TRBV29-1	TRBJ1-5	.	TGCAGCGTTGCCTGGACATCCCATCAGCCCCAGCATTTT	CSVAWTSHQPQHF
.	TRBV18	TRBJ1-2	.	TGTGCCAGCCGCGTTGGTGGTGAGGGGAACTATGGCTACACCTTC	CASRVGGEGNYGYTF
.	TRBV3-1	TRBJ2-5	.	TGTGCCAGCAGCGGACGGGGGTCACAAGAGACCCAGTACTTC	CASSGRGSQETQYF
many	TRBV7-8	TRBJ2-7	.	TGTGCCAGCAGCCCGAGACAGAGTCTCTACGAGCAGTACTTC	CASSPRQSLYEQYF
.	TRBV18	TRBJ1-1	.	TGTGCCAGCTCACCACTAGGGGAGACCACTGAAGCTTTCTTT	CASSPLGETTEAFF
few	TRBV2	TRBJ2-5	TRBD2	TGTGCCAGCAGTGAATGGGGGGGAGAGGAGACCCAGTACTTC	CASSEWGGEETQYF
few	TRBV2	TRBJ2-1	TRBD1	TGTGCCAGCAGTGAAAGGGGGACAGCATCTTCCTACAATGAGCAGTTCTTC	CASSERGTASSYNEQFF
once	TRBV12-3/TRBV12-4	TRBJ2-7	TRBD2	TGTGCCAGCAGTTTATGGGCTAGCGGAGCCTACGAGCAGTACTTC	CASSLWASGAYEQYF
.	TRBV3-1	TRBJ1-5	.	TGTGCCAGCAGCCCCGCCGAGGGTTATCAGCCCCAGCATTTT	CASSPAEGYQPQHF
.	TRBV3-1	TRBJ1-4	.	TGTGCCAGCAGCCAAGAGTTCGGGGGGAATGAAAAACTGTTTTTT	CASSQEFGGNEKLFF
few	TRBV20-1	TRBJ2-1	TRBD2	TGCAGTGCTAGAGAAGGCGGGAGGAGCTCCTACAATGAGCAGTTCTTC	CSAREGGRSSYNEQFF
.	TRBV7-8	TRBJ1-1	.	TGTGCCAGCAGCGATCGGAGGGTAAACACTGAAGCTTTCTTT	CASSDRRVNTEAFF
few	TRBV2	TRBJ1-2	.	TGTGCCAGCACCGAAGGACGGGGGATGGACTATGGCTACACCTTC	CASTEGRGMDYGYTF
.	TRBV5-1	TRBJ2-7	.	TGCGCCAGCAGCTTGGGGGGAACAGGGAACCCCTACGAGCAGTACTTC	CASSLGGTGNPYEQYF
.	TRBV5-1	TRBJ1-2	.	TGCGCCAGCAGCCCGGGGAGCCAGGGGATCGACTATGGCTACACCTTC	CASSPGSQGIDYGYTF
.	TRBV29-1	TRBJ1-1	.	TGCAGCGCTACCAGGGGAAGGGCTGAAGCTTTCTTT	CSATRGRAEAFF
.	TRBV11-2	TRBJ2-7	.	TGTGCCAGCTCTCCAATAAGGGGATCCTACGAGCAGTACTTC	CASSPIRGSYEQYF
.	TRBV7-9	TRBJ1-5	.	TGTGCCAGCAGCTTAGAGACTGGAGCCCAGCATTTT	CASSLETGAQHF
once	TRBV11-2	TRBJ2-2	.	TGTGCCAGCAGTCCCGGACGGCACACCGGGGAGCTGTTTTTT	CASSPGRHTGELFF
.	TRBV20-1	TRBJ2-2	.	TGCAGTGCTAGAGCACCCGGGCTTCTAAGCGGGGAGCTGTTTTTT	CSARAPGLLSGELFF
.	TRBV20-1	TRBJ2-1	TRBD2	TGCAGTGCTAGATCGGCTAGCGGGAGTAACAATGAGCAGTTCTTC	CSARSASGSNNEQFF
.	TRBV15	TRBJ1-5	.	TGTGCCACCAGCAGCACGTTGGGCAATCAGCCCCAGCATTTT	CATSSTLGNQPQHF
few	TRBV5-1	TRBJ2-5	.	TGCGCCAGCAGCCCCGTCGGGGAGGTCGAGTACTTC	CASSPVGEVEYF
.	TRBV29-1	TRBJ2-6	.	TGCAGCGTTGCCGTGTCTGGGGCCAACGTCCTGACTTTC	CSVAVSGANVLTF
few	TRBV4-2	TRBJ1-1	.	TGTGCCAGCAGCCAAGTTGCACGCGGGGCCCGGATTTCCCCTGAAGCTTTCTTT	CASSQVARGARISPEAFF
once	TRBV11-3	TRBJ2-2	.	TGTGCCAGCAGCCCAAAGCGGCCGAACACCGGGGAGCTGTTTTTT	CASSPKRPNTGELFF
few	TRBV20-1	TRBJ1-1	TRBD1	TGCAGTGCGGACAGGGGAAGGAACACTGAAGCTTTCTTT	CSADRGRNTEAFF
.	TRBV2	TRBJ2-3	TRBD2	TGTGCCAGCAGGGGGACTAGGTATGATACGCAGTATTTT	CASRGTRYDTQYF